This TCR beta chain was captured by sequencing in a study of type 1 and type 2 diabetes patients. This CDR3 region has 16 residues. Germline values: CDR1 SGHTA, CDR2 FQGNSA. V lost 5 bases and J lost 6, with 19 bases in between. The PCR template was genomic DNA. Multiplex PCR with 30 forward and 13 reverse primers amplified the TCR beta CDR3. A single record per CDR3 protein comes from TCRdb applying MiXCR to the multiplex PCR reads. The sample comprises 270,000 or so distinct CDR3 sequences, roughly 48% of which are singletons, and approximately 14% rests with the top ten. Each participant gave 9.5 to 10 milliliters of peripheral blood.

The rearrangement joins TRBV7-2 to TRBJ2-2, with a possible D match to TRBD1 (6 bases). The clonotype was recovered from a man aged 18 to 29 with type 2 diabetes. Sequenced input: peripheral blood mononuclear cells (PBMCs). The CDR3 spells CASSARRLQGAGELFF. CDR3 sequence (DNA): TGTGCCAGCAGCGCTCGACGCCTACAGGGCGCCGGGGAGCTGTTTTTT.